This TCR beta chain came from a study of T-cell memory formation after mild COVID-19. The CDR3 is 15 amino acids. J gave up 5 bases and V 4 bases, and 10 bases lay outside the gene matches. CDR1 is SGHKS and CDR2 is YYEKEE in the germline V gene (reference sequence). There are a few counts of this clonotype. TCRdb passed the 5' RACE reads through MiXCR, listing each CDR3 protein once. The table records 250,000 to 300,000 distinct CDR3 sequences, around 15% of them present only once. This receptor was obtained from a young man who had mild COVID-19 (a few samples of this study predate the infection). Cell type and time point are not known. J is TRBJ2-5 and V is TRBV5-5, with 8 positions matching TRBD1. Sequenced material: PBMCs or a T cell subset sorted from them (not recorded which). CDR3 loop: CASSETTGGWETQYF. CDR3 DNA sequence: TGTGCCAGCAGCGAAACCACAGGGGGTTGGGAGACCCAGTACTTC.